These 19 T cell receptor beta chains originate from one sample sequenced in a study of T-cell reconstitution after alpha-beta-depleted transplantation in children. General observations from the study: From newly produced T cells came most of the T-cell counts and diversity one year after transplant.

Preparation of the TCRbeta library used unique molecular identifiers. TCRdb re-called the PCR reads through MiXCR, storing one row per CDR3 protein. The repertoire holds around 270,000 distinct CDR3 sequences, with just over 7.5% as singletons. No antigen has been assigned to these receptors. The sequences come from peripheral blood, collected 360 days after TCRalphabeta/CD19-depleted stem cell transplant. The receptors shown here come from a female patient younger than 10 who had a stem cell transplant for Fanconi anemia, so the T cells may come from the graft donor.

Many counts were recorded for this clonotype. The chain has TRBV7-2 and TRBJ2-5; 13 bases agree with TRBD2. The V gene end was trimmed by 5 bases and the J gene end by 3 bases; junction bases not matched to a gene: 3. This CDR3 has 15 amino acids. CDR1 and CDR2 from the germline V gene are SGHTA and FQGNSA. The CDR3 here is CASSTLAGGKETQYF. CDR3 bases: TGTGCCAGCAGCACACTAGCGGGGGGGAAAGAGACCCAGTACTTC. The variable domain in full, completed from reference TRBV7-2 and TRBJ2-5, reads GAGVSQSPSNKVTEKGKDVELRCDPISGHTALYWYRQSLGQGLEFLIYFQGNSAPDKSGLPSDRFSAERTGGSVSTLTIQRTQQEDSAVYLCASSTLAGGKETQYFGPGTRLLVL.

This clonotype was detected a few times. V and J are TRBV2 and TRBJ2-1, with 9 bases aligning to TRBD2. This CDR3 is 15 amino acids long. CDR1 SNHLY and CDR2 FYNNEI come from the germline V gene. V lost 6 bases to trimming and J lost 5 bases; unmatched junction nucleotides: 8. This CDR3 reads CASRRAGGGDNEQFF. In DNA, the CDR3 is TGTGCCAGCAGGCGAGCGGGGGGCGGAGACAATGAGCAGTTCTTC.

There are many counts of this clonotype. V usage is TRBV20-1 and J usage is TRBJ1-2; D gene ambiguous. Trimming removed 6 bases at V and 8 bases at J, with 16 bases between. This CDR3 is built from 12 residues. CDR1 DFQATT and CDR2 SNEGSKA come from the germline V gene (reference sequence). CDR3 residues: CSAYIRVNGYTF. For the CDR3, the DNA is TGCAGTGCCTATATCAGAGTAAACGGCTACACCTTC.

This clonotype showed up many times. The chain combines TRBV20-1 with TRBJ2-1; D possibly corresponds to TRBD1 (6 bases). The germline gives CDR1 DFQATT, CDR2 SNEGSKA (reference sequence). The germline V and J ends were trimmed by 4 bases and 7 bases, with 11 bases remaining between them. This CDR3 comprises 12 residues. The DNA of the CDR3 is TGCAGTGCTATGGAAGGGGGAAATGAGCAGTTCTTC. Amino acid sequence: CSAMEGGNEQFF.

This clonotype was recorded a few times. The V gene is TRBV11-2, the J gene TRBJ2-7; 7 nucleotides line up with TRBD1. The junction had 8 bases not matched to a gene; V was cut back by 5 bases and J by 4 bases. CDR1 is SGHAT, CDR2 FQNNGV, per germline. The CDR3 totals 14 residues. The CDR3 nucleotides are TGTGCCAGCAGCAGAACGACAGGGCGATACGAGCAGTACGTC. Translating it yields CASSRTTGRYEQYV.

This clonotype was counted many times. The J gene is TRBJ2-1, the V gene TRBV9, with 11 bases lining up with TRBD2. The ends lost 2 bases at V and 1 base at J; junction bases unmatched: 5. The CDR3 spans 17 residues. Germline V gene data show CDR1 as SGDLS and CDR2 as YYNGEE. DNA for the CDR3: TGTGCCAGCAGCGTTAGCGGGGGGGTTTGGTCCTACAATGAGCAGTTCTTC. Encoded protein: CASSVSGGVWSYNEQFF.

This clonotype was recorded only once. This rearrangement joins TRBV7-3 to TRBJ1-2; 8 bases are a match to TRBD1. Germline V gene lookup returns CDR1 SGHTA and CDR2 FQGTGA. CDR3 length: 15 residues. J gave up 5 bases and V 2 bases, and 7 bases lay outside the gene matches. As DNA, the CDR3 is TGTGCCAGCAGCTTAGGTCCAGACAGGGGTTATGGCTACACCTTC. The encoded protein is CASSLGPDRGYGYTF.

This clonotype was counted many times. The chain is built from TRBV4-3 and TRBJ2-7; 8 nucleotides match TRBD1. After removal of 3 bases from V and 4 bases from J, the junction contained 11 bases not matched to a gene. The CDR3 consists of 16 residues. Per the germline V gene, CDR1 is LGHNA and CDR2 is YSLEER. The CDR3 reads CASSQDRESSPYEQYF. CDR3 DNA: TGCGCCAGCAGCCAGGACAGGGAGTCCTCACCATACGAGCAGTACTTC.

This clonotype was counted at least ten times. The chain has TRBV6-5 and TRBJ1-1; D gene ambiguous. V gave up 6 bases and J gave up 5 bases, with 10 bases separating them. The germline CDR1 and CDR2 sequences are MNHEY and SVGAGI. The CDR3 runs 12 residues. CDR3 nucleotide sequence: TGTGCCAGCAGGCGCAGAGGGACTGAAGCTTTCTTT. Its translation is CASRRRGTEAFF.

V usage is TRBV28 and J usage is TRBJ2-7, with 7 bases matching TRBD2. V lost 4 bases, J lost 4 bases, and 1 base stayed unmatched. This CDR3 has 12 amino acids. Germline values: CDR1 MDHEN, CDR2 SYDVKM. This chain's CDR3 is CASSSGGYEQYV. The CDR3 DNA sequence: TGTGCCAGCAGTTCGGGGGGATACGAGCAGTACGTC.

This clonotype was counted many times. The chain combines TRBV7-2 with TRBJ2-3; D uncertain. Germline V gene data show CDR1 as SGHTA and CDR2 as FQGNSA. CDR3 size: 13 residues. V was cut by 1 base and J by 1 base, with 3 bases left in between. The CDR3 nucleotides are TGTGCCAGCAGCTTAGACCGCACAGATACGCAGTATTTT. Its translation is CASSLDRTDTQYF. The complete variable domain, with remaining parts taken from reference TRBV7-2 and TRBJ2-3, reads GAGVSQSPSNKVTEKGKDVELRCDPISGHTALYWYRQSLGQGLEFLIYFQGNSAPDKSGLPSDRFSAERTGGSVSTLTIQRTQQEDSAVYLCASSLDRTDTQYFGPGTRLTVL.

This clonotype was counted ten times or more. V and J are TRBV29-1 and TRBJ1-1; 7 positions agree with TRBD1. The ends lost 4 bases at V and 5 bases at J; junction bases unmatched: 7. The length of the CDR3 is 13 residues. Germline loops: CDR1 SQVTM, CDR2 ANQGSEA. The CDR3 here is CSVVRQGRTEAFF. The CDR3, as DNA: TGCAGCGTTGTGAGACAGGGTCGGACTGAAGCTTTCTTT.

This clonotype was recorded at least ten times. This sequence joins TRBV5-1 and TRBJ2-7; 9 nucleotides line up with TRBD1. The CDR3 is 14 residues long. The germline CDR1 and CDR2 sequences are SGHRS and YFSETQ. Losses at the gene ends were 0 bases for V and 4 bases for J; bases not matched to a gene: 2. The CDR3 coding sequence is TGCGCCAGCAGCTTGGTGGGACAGGGATACGAGCAGTACTTC. This gives the protein CASSLVGQGYEQYF.

CDR3 protein: CASSLQPTSGHYEQYF. CDR3 DNA: TGTGCCAGCAGCCTCCAACCGACTAGCGGACACTACGAGCAGTACTTC. The chain joins TRBV7-3 to TRBJ2-7, with 9 bases identical to TRBD2. Germline V gives CDR1 SGHTA, CDR2 FQGTGA. Germline trimming cut 5 bases from V and 3 bases from J; bases unmatched to any gene: 11. The CDR3 is 16 residues long.

The chain links TRBV12-3 or TRBV12-4 to TRBJ1-1; D gene unclear. Trimming cost V 6 bases and J 11 bases, with 10 bases left between them. There are 10 residues in the CDR3. The DNA for the CDR3 is TGTGCCAGCAGCCGTAGCGAGGCTTTCTTT. Translating gives CASSRSEAFF.

This clonotype turned up a few times. The chain recombines TRBV4-2 with TRBJ1-2; tentative D call: TRBD1 (5 bases). CDR1 and CDR2 (germline): LGHNA, YNFKEQ. The CDR3 spans 17 residues. V lost 3 bases and J 6 bases, leaving 23 bases between the germline ends. The CDR3 nucleotides read TGTGCCAGCAGCCACCTTACCCCTCGGGGCAGCGGGCATGGCTACACCTTC. Translation gives CASSHLTPRGSGHGYTF.

This clonotype was recorded at least ten times. J is TRBJ2-7 and V is TRBV24-1, with D uncertain. CDR3 size: 14 residues. V dropped 7 bases and J dropped 4 bases, with 16 bases sitting between them. CDR1 is KGHDR, CDR2 SFDVKD, per germline. As DNA, the CDR3 is TGTGCCACCAGGGACGAACTGTATAGATACGAGCAGTACTTC. Its protein product is CATRDELYRYEQYF.

This rearrangement joins TRBV5-1 to TRBJ2-7; 13 bases align to TRBD2. The CDR3 consists of 15 residues. Germline V gene lookup returns CDR1 SGHRS and CDR2 YFSETQ. The junction had 8 bases not matched to a gene; V was cut back by 7 bases and J by 4 bases. CDR3 sequence reads: CASAPSGLAGYEQYF. The CDR3 DNA reads as TGCGCCAGCGCCCCTTCGGGACTAGCGGGGTACGAGCAGTACTTC. The full variable domain, with the rest looked up from reference TRBV5-1 and TRBJ2-7, is KAGVTQTPRYLIKTRGQQVTLSCSPISGHRSVSWYQQTPGQGLQFLFEYFSETQRNKGNFPGRFSGRQFSNSRSEMNVSTLELGDSALYLCASAPSGLAGYEQYFGPGTRLTVT.

This clonotype was seen only a few times. This chain connects TRBV12-3 or TRBV12-4 to TRBJ1-2, with 8 bases aligning to TRBD1. V was clipped by 4 bases and J by 3 bases; unmatched bases: 7. CDR3 size: 15 residues. CDR3 in DNA: TGTGCCAGCAGTTCCCGGACAGGGCCCCACTATGGCTACACCTTC. As protein: CASSSRTGPHYGYTF.